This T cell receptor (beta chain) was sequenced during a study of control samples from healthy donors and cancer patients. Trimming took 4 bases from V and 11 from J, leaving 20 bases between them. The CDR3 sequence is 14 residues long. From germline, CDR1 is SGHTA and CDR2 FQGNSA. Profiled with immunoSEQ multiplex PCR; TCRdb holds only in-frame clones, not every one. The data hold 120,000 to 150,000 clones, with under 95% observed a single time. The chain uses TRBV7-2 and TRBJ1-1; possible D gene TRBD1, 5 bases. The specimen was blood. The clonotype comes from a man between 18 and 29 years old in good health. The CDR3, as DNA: TGTGCCAGCAGCTCCCTCCCCATTCAACGGGGGGCTTTCTTT. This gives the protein CASSSLPIQRGAFF.